This T cell receptor beta chain is from a study of beta chain features in type 1 diabetes. Cells sorted by CD45RO/CCR7/CD25/CD127/CD95/CD27 comprised CD4+ naive, central memory, regulatory and stem cell-like memory cells. Trimming cost V 2 bases and J 5 bases, with 15 bases left between them. The germline V gene encodes CDR1 MNHEY and CDR2 SVGAGI. This CDR3 is 15 amino acids long. Of the isolated RNA, all was reverse transcribed, and so the sequenced material was expressed TCRB transcripts. Method: immunoSEQ multiplex PCR; TCRdb's copy keeps in-frame clones and lacks some. The sample records around 650,000 clones, roughly an eighth being singletons. As regards this clone: Antigen unknown.

Findings of the study overall: Since sequencing was performed on cDNA, cells with high TCR expression could be over-represented. Moderate yet significant TCRB CDR3 shortening was seen in Type 1 diabetes patients in all four CD4+ subsets. Sampled from patients, naive, central memory and Treg TCRB repertoires appeared more similar than those sampled from healthy donors.

Input material: naive CD4+ T cells from blood. The V and J genes are TRBV6-5 and TRBJ2-5; perhaps TRBD2 as D (5 bases). This TCR was sampled from a man aged 30 to 39 with type 1 diabetes. Here the CDR3 DNA reads TGTGCCAGCAGTTACAGAGGGCCCAGCCAGGAGACCCAGTACTTC. This gives the protein CASSYRGPSQETQYF.